The following is a TCR beta chain sequence with its context. This CDR3 has 14 residues. Germline CDR1 SGHRS, CDR2 YFSETQ. Trimming stripped 0 bases from V and 6 bases from J, with 11 bases between. This record comes from a study of CD8 T cells in Susac syndrome. Relapsing-remitting disease, either stable or active, was present in the multiple sclerosis controls, who were treatment-naive patients. Through negative isolation, CD4+ and CD8+ T cells were obtained, while TEMRA cells were enriched using FACS. RNA, at roughly 0.5 to 1 ug, was reverse transcribed with random hexamers. TCRdb re-called the immunoSEQ multiplex PCR reads with MiXCR, one entry per CDR3 protein. Of about 180,000 distinct CDR3 sequences in the sample, 85% to 95% were seen once.

Sequencing was done on a sample of CD8+ T cells from PBMCs. V usage is TRBV5-1 and J usage is TRBJ2-3; no reliable D call. The TCR sequence derives from a human donor with multiple sclerosis. CDR3: CASSLAVSRDTQYF. In nucleotides, the CDR3 is TGCGCCAGCAGCTTGGCTGTCTCCCGGGATACGCAGTATTTT.